The 4 T cell receptor beta chains listed next were all sequenced from one sample in a study of blood T cell repertoires in COVID-19. Produced via immunoSEQ multiplex PCR; TCRdb's table is partial and in-frame only. This sample has about 160,000 clones, with approximately 78% found just once. Sequenced input: peripheral blood. Every receptor here comes from a human donor in a cohort sampled during active COVID-19.

This sequence joins TRBV30 and TRBJ2-5; weak D call: TRBD2 (5 bases). The length of the CDR3 is 13 residues. Germline V gene lookup returns CDR1 GTSNPN and CDR2 SVGIG (reference sequence). V was pared by 4 bases and J by 2 bases, with 11 bases between. CDR3 sequence: CAWNAGQQETQYF. The CDR3 nucleotides read TGTGCCTGGAATGCGGGCCAGCAAGAGACCCAGTACTTC.

The chain employs TRBV12-3 or TRBV12-4 and TRBJ2-1, with no clear D. The CDR3 totals 13 residues. V was pared by 9 bases and J by 0 bases, with 9 bases between. The CDR3 reads CASTPSSYNEQFF. CDR3 DNA sequence: TGTGCCAGTACACCTAGCTCCTACAATGAGCAGTTCTTC.

DNA of the CDR3: TGTGCCAGCAGCTTAGATAGCGCGGTGACCCGGGAGCTGTTTTTT. This gives the protein CASSLDSAVTRELFF. The chain couples TRBV7-2 to TRBJ2-2; perhaps TRBD2 as D (5 bases). This CDR3 region has 15 residues. CDR1 SGHTA and CDR2 FQGNSA come from the germline V gene. V lost 1 base to trimming and J lost 9 bases, with 15 bases between them.

The chain carries TRBV4-3 and TRBJ1-4; perhaps TRBD1 as D (6 bases). Trimming removed 4 bases from V and 5 bases from J, with 14 bases in between. The CDR3 runs 15 residues. The germline gives CDR1 LGHNA, CDR2 YSLEER. The chain's CDR3 is CASSPGDRLNEKLFF. Here the CDR3 DNA reads TGCGCCAGCAGCCCAGGGGATAGGTTGAATGAAAAACTGTTTTTT.